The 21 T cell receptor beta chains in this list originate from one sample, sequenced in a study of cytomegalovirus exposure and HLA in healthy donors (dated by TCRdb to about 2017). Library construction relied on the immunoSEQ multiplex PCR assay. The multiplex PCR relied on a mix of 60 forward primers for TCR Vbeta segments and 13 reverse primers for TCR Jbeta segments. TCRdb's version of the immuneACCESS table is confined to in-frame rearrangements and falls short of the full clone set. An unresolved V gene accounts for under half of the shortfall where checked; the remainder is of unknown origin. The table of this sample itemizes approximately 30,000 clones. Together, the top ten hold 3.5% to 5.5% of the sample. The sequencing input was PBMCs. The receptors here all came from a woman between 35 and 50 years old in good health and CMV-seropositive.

DNA for the CDR3: TGTGCCAGCACGCCGGGACATCCTAACACTGAAGCTTTCTTT. Translation gives CASTPGHPNTEAFF. The genes are TRBV18 and TRBJ1-1; D perhaps matches TRBD1 (6 bases). There are 14 residues in the CDR3. Trimming removed 8 bases from V and 2 bases from J, with 15 bases in between. Germline CDR1 reads KGHSH; CDR2 reads LQKENI.

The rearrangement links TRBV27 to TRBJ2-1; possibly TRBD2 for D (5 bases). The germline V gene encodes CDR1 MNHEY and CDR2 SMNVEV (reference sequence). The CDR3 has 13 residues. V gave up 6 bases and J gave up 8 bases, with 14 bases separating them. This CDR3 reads CASSPEGVDEQFF. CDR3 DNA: TGTGCCAGCAGCCCCGAGGGAGTGGATGAGCAGTTCTTC.

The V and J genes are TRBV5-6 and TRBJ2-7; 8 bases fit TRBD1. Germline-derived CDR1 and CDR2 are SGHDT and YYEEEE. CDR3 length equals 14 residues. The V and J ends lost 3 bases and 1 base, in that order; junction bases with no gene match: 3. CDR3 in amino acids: CASSWTGPSYEQYF. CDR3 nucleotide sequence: TGTGCCAGCAGCTGGACAGGGCCTTCCTACGAGCAGTACTTC.

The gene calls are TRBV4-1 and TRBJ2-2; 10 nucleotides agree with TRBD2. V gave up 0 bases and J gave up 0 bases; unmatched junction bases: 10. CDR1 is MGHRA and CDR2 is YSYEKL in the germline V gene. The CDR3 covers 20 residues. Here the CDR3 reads CASSQEQGLASAPNTGELFF. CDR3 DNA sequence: TGCGCCAGCAGCCAAGAGCAGGGACTAGCGTCAGCCCCGAACACCGGGGAGCTGTTTTTT.

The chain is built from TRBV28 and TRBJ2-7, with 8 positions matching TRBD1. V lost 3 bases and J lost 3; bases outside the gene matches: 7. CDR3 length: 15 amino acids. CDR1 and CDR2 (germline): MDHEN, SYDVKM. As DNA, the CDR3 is TGTGCCAGCAGTTTTTCTGGGACAGGTCTCTACGAGCAGTACTTC. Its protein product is CASSFSGTGLYEQYF.

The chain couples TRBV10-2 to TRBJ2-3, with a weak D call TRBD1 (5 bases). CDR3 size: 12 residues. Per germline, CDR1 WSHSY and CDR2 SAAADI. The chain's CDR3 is CTTLGDGDTQYF. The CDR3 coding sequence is TGCACGACATTAGGGGATGGAGATACGCAGTATTTT.

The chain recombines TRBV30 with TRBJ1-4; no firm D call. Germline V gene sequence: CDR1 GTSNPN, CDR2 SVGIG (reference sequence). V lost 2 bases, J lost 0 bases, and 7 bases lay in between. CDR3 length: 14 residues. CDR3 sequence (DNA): TGTGCCTGGAGTAAACTTACAACTAATGAAAAACTGTTTTTT. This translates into CAWSKLTTNEKLFF.

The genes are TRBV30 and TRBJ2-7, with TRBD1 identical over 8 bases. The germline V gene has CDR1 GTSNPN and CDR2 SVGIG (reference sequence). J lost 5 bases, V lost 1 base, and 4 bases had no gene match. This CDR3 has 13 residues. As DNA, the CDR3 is TGTGCCTGGAGTGAGACAGGGGTTCACGAGCAGTACTTC. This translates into CAWSETGVHEQYF.

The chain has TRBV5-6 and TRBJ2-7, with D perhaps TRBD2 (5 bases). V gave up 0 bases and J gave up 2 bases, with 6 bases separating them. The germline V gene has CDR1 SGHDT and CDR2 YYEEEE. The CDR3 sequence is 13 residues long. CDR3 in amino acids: CASSLDGTYEQYF. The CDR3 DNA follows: TGTGCCAGCAGCTTGGACGGGACCTACGAGCAGTACTTC. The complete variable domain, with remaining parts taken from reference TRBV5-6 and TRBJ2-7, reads DAGVTQSPTHLIKTRGQQVTLRCSPKSGHDTVSWYQQALGQGPQFIFQYYEEEERQRGNFPDRFSGHQFPNYSSELNVNALLLGDSALYLCASSLDGTYEQYFGPGTRLTVT.

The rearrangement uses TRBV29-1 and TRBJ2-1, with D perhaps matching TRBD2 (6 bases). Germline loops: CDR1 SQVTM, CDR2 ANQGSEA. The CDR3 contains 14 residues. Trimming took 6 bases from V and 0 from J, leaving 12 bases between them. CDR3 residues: CSVSRRGSYNEQFF. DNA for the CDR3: TGCAGCGTAAGTCGGCGGGGCTCCTACAATGAGCAGTTCTTC.

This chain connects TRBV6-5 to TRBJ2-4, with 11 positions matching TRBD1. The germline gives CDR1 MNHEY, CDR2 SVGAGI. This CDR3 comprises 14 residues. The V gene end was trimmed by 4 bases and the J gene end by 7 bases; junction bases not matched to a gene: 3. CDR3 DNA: TGTGCCAGCAGTTTTGGGACAGGGGGGAACATTCAGTACTTC. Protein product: CASSFGTGGNIQYF.

In DNA form, the CDR3 reads TGTGCCAGCAGCCAAGGGAGCTACGAGCAGTACTTC. It translates to CASSQGSYEQYF. V gene TRBV4-2 combines with J gene TRBJ2-7; D is unresolved. Germline loops: CDR1 LGHNA, CDR2 YNFKEQ. The CDR3 covers 12 residues. V lost 1 base and J lost 3, with 4 bases in between.

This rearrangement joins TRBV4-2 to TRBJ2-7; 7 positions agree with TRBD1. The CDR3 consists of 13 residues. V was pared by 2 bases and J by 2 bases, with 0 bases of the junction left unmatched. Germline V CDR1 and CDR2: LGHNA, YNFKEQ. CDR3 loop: CASSQRGPYEQYF. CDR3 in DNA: TGTGCCAGCAGCCAAAGGGGGCCCTACGAGCAGTACTTC.

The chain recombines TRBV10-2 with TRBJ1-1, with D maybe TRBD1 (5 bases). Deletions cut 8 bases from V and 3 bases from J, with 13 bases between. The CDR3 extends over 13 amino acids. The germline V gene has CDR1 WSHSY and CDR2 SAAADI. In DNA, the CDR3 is TGCGCCAGCCGAGCAGGGTTATACACTGAAGCTTTCTTT. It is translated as CASRAGLYTEAFF.

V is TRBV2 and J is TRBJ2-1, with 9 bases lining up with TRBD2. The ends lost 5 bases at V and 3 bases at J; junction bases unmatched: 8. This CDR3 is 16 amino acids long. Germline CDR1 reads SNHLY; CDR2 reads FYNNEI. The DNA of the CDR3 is TGTGCCAGCAGTTTCGGGGCTAGCGGGAACTACAATGAGCAGTTCTTC. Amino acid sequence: CASSFGASGNYNEQFF. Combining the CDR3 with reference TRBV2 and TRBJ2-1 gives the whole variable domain EPEVTQTPSHQVTQMGQEVILRCVPISNHLYFYWYRQILGQKVEFLVSFYNNEISEKSEIFDDQFSVERPDGSNFTLKIRSTKLEDSAMYFCASSFGASGNYNEQFFGPGTRLTVL.

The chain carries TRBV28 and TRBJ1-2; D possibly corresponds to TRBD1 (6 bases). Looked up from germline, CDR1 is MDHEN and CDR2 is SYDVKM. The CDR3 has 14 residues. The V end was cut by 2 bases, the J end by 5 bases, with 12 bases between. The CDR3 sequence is CASSLGRGRYGYTF. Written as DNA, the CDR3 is TGTGCCAGCAGTTTAGGGAGGGGGAGATATGGCTACACCTTC.

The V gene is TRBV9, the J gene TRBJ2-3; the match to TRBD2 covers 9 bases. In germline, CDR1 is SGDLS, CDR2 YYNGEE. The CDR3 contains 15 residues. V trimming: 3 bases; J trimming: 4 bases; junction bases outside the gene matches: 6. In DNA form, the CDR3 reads TGTGCCAGCAGCGGTGTAGCGGGAGTGGCAGATACGCAGTATTTT. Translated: CASSGVAGVADTQYF.

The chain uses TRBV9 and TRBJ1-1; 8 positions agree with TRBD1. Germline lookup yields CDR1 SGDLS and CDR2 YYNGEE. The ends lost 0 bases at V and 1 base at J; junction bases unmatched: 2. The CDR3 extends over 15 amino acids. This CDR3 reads CASSVVGTGNTEAFF. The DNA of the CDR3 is TGTGCCAGCAGCGTAGTAGGGACAGGGAACACTGAAGCTTTCTTT.

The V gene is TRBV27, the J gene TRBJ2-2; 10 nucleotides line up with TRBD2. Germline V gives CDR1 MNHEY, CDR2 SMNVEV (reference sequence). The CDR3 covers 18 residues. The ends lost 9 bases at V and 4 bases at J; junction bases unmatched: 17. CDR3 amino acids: CARDPSGREEGSTGELFF. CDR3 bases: TGTGCCAGGGACCCTAGCGGGAGAGAGGAAGGTAGCACCGGGGAGCTGTTTTTT.

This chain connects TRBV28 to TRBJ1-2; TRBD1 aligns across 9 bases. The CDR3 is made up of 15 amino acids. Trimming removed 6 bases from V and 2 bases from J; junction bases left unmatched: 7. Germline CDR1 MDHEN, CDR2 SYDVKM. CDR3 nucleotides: TGTGCCAGCAGACCCGGGACAGGGAGAAACTATGGCTACACCTTC. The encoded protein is CASRPGTGRNYGYTF.

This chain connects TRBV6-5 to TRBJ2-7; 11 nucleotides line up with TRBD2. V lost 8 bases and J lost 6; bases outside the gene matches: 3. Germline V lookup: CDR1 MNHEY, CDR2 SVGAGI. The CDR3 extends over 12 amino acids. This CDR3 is CASGLAGGEQYF. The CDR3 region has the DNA TGTGCCAGCGGGCTAGCGGGAGGCGAGCAGTACTTC.